Reported below is one T cell receptor (beta chain). Its specificity is not known. This entry comes from a study of PD-1 blockade in classical Hodgkin lymphoma. Findings and caveats of the study: Significant TCR diversity gains by C4D1 occurred in CD4+ but not CD8+ cells. Why the repertoires differ is still unclear, perhaps disease activity or prior therapy.

All the patients suffered relapse after autologous stem cell transplantation, and brentuximab vedotin exposure differed. Germline assignment: CDR1 GTSNPN and CDR2 SVGIG (reference sequence). V lost 4 bases to trimming and J lost 5 bases; unmatched junction nucleotides: 6. The CDR3 totals 13 residues. The data were produced by immunoSEQ multiplex PCR, yet TCRdb's version contains in-frame clones alone and is incomplete. The sample carries about 46,000 clones, 65% to 85% recorded once. This sample comprised peripheral blood mononuclear cells (PBMCs), obtained at baseline. The rearrangement links TRBV30 to TRBJ2-3, with 7 positions matching TRBD1. The receptor was derived from a human donor with classical Hodgkin lymphoma. Here the CDR3 DNA reads TGTGCCTGGACTACAGGGGATGGAGATACGCAGTATTTT. This translates into CAWTTGDGDTQYF.